The 19 T cell receptor beta chains reported below all come from one sample, sequenced in a study of regulatory T cells in long-lasting Graves disease. CDR3-region Arm-PCR and iRepertoire HTBI primers produced the TCR beta libraries. A single record per CDR3 protein comes from TCRdb applying MiXCR to the multiplex PCR reads. The sample carries hundreds of thousands of distinct CDR3 sequences, 20% recorded once. Time point: persistent/refractory GD, antithyroid drugs over 5 years with positive TRAb. With RNA extracted from PBMCs as input, the TCR library was made. Sample: peripheral blood mononuclear cells (PBMCs), taken when the disease was refractory, from a patient treated with antithyroid drugs. Receptors originate from a female donor with Graves disease.

J is TRBJ2-7 and V is TRBV7-2, with D hard to call. V shed 4 bases and J shed 2 bases, with 12 bases lying between them. The CDR3 extends over 14 amino acids. Germline V lookup: CDR1 SGHTA, CDR2 FQGNSA. CDR3 bases: TGTGCCAGCAGCTACCAGACACTTACCTACGAGCAGTACTTC. Translated, it gives CASSYQTLTYEQYF. The whole variable domain, filled in from reference TRBV7-2 and TRBJ2-7, reads GAGVSQSPSNKVTEKGKDVELRCDPISGHTALYWYRQSLGQGLEFLIYFQGNSAPDKSGLPSDRFSAERTGGSVSTLTIQRTQQEDSAVYLCASSYQTLTYEQYFGPGTRLTVT.

This clonotype was seen repeatedly, ten times or more. The chain combines TRBV6-1 with TRBJ2-7; 10 nucleotides line up with TRBD1. Germline CDR1 MNHNS, CDR2 SASEGT. The J segment lost 3 bases and the V segment lost 5 bases, leaving 10 bases of the junction unmatched. The CDR3 contains 16 residues. CDR3 nucleotides: TGTGCCAGCAGTACACCTCGGACAGGGGGGAGCTACGAGCAGTACTTC. Protein: CASSTPRTGGSYEQYF.

This sequence joins TRBV7-2 and TRBJ2-3; the match to TRBD2 covers 7 bases. Germline V gives CDR1 SGHTA, CDR2 FQGNSA. The CDR3 length is 16 residues. J lost 3 bases, V lost 5 bases, and 11 bases had no gene match. CDR3 coding DNA: TGTGCCAGCAGCCTCTGGCCTAGCGGCAAAACAGATACGCAGTATTTT. Its translation: CASSLWPSGKTDTQYF.

The table lists this clonotype with many counts. The V and J genes are TRBV27 and TRBJ1-2, with D hard to call. Germline V gene data show CDR1 as MNHEY and CDR2 as SMNVEV (reference sequence). The V end lost 1 base, the J end lost 8 bases, and 11 bases lay between the germline ends. The CDR3 loop spans 13 amino acids. The CDR3 region has the DNA TGTGCCAGCAGTTTATGGCGGGGAGAAGGCTACACCTTC. It is translated as CASSLWRGEGYTF.

The chain combines TRBV6-1 with TRBJ2-7, with no clear D. The J call is uncertain, as TRBJ2-1 better fits the DNA end. The V gene's germline CDR1 is MNHNS and CDR2 SASEGT. There are 15 residues in the CDR3. The CDR3 loop reads CASSLDNDLYNEQFF. The DNA for the CDR3 is TGTGCCAGCAGTCTCGATAACGACCTCTACAATGAGCAGTTCTTC.

This clonotype has just a few counts. This chain links TRBV18 with TRBJ2-5; D is unclear. The CDR3 runs 17 residues. Germline CDR1 reads KGHSH; CDR2 reads LQKENI. V lost 0 bases, J lost 0 bases, and 14 bases lay in between. The CDR3 region has the DNA TGTGCCAGCTCACCACCGCCGAGGCGCATCTACCAAGAGACCCAGTACTTC. Its protein is CASSPPPRRIYQETQYF.

This clonotype was recorded a few times. This chain connects TRBV13 to TRBJ2-7, with TRBD1 matching 7 bases. CDR3 size: 12 residues. Germline CDR1 reads PRHDT; CDR2 reads FYEKMQ (reference sequence). The junction had 3 bases not matched to a gene; V was cut back by 5 bases and J by 5 bases. The CDR3 DNA follows: TGTGCCAGCAGCGACAGGGAGAACGAGCAGTACTTC. Translation gives CASSDRENEQYF. The variable domain in full, completed from reference TRBV13 and TRBJ2-7, reads AAGVIQSPRHLIKEKRETATLKCYPIPRHDTVYWYQQGPGQDPQFLISFYEKMQSDKGSIPDRFSAQQFSDYHSELNMSSLELGDSALYFCASSDRENEQYFGPGTRLTVT.

The V and J genes are TRBV7-2 and TRBJ2-7; 11 bases map to TRBD2. V trimming: 1 base; J trimming: 3 bases; junction bases outside the gene matches: 5. The CDR3 runs 16 residues. In germline, CDR1 is SGHTA, CDR2 FQGNSA. The CDR3 region is CASSLESSGRLYEQYF. The CDR3 DNA follows: TGTGCCAGCAGCTTAGAGTCTAGCGGGAGGCTCTACGAGCAGTACTTC.

This clonotype has a handful of counts. The rearrangement links TRBV6-1 to TRBJ2-1, with D perhaps matching TRBD2 (6 bases). Trimming took 5 bases from V and 6 from J, leaving 20 bases between them. The CDR3 loop spans 16 amino acids. CDR1 MNHNS and CDR2 SASEGT come from the germline V gene. The CDR3 is CASSRPGTQVANEQFF. The CDR3, as DNA: TGTGCCAGCAGTAGACCCGGGACTCAAGTGGCCAATGAGCAGTTCTTC.

Concerning this clonotype itself: One base away lies a much larger clone, so this may be a sequencing read error. V and J are TRBV28 and TRBJ2-7, with D possibly matching TRBD1 (6 bases). CDR3 length: 17 amino acids. Per germline, CDR1 MDHEN and CDR2 SYDVKM. Trimming removed 5 bases at V and 0 bases at J, with 20 bases between. This CDR3 is CASSHPRSGASSYEQYF. For the CDR3, the DNA is TGTGCCAGCAGTCACCCAAGGTCAGGGGCAAGCTCCTACGAGCAGTACTTC.

This clonotype was detected a few times. This chain connects TRBV18 to TRBJ2-7; 9 nucleotides agree with TRBD1. The germline CDR1 and CDR2 sequences are KGHSH and LQKENI. The CDR3 totals 14 residues. The junction had 2 bases not matched to a gene; V was cut back by 3 bases and J by 2 bases. This CDR3 is CASSPDRGTYEQYF. CDR3 DNA sequence: TGTGCCAGCTCACCGGACAGGGGTACCTACGAGCAGTACTTC. Using reference TRBV18 and TRBJ2-7 for the parts outside the CDR3, the full variable domain is NAGVMQNPRHLVRRRGQEARLRCSPMKGHSHVYWYRQLPEEGLKFMVYLQKENIIDESGMPKERFSAEFPKEGPSILRIQQVVRGDSAAYFCASSPDRGTYEQYFGPGTRLTVT.

In its sample, this clonotype was seen a few times. In DNA, the CDR3 is TGTGCCAGCAGTTTTTGGGACAGTCCCTACGAGCAGTACTTC. It yields the protein CASSFWDSPYEQYF. The chain carries TRBV12-3 or TRBV12-4 and TRBJ2-7; 7 nucleotides match TRBD1. The junction had 4 bases not matched to a gene; V was cut back by 3 bases and J by 2 bases. The CDR3 length is 14 residues.

With regard to this clonotype: A single base separates this from a much larger clone, so it may be a read error. V is TRBV6-2 or TRBV6-3 and J is TRBJ2-7, with D possibly being TRBD1 (5 bases). CDR1 and CDR2 (germline): MNHEY, SVGEGT. The CDR3 has 15 residues. V was clipped by 5 bases and J by 5 bases, with 19 bases between them. In DNA form, the CDR3 reads TGTGCCAGCAGTGGATGGCCCAGGGAAAAGAACGAGCAGTACTTC. It yields the protein CASSGWPREKNEQYF.

The chain recombines TRBV29-1 with TRBJ2-7, with D perhaps matching TRBD1 or TRBD2 (5 bases each). This CDR3 is 13 amino acids long. Deletions cut 4 bases from V and 7 bases from J, with 17 bases between. Germline CDR1 is SQVTM and CDR2 is ANQGSEA. The CDR3 is CSVAHDPGREQYF. The CDR3 DNA reads TGCAGCGTTGCTCATGACCCAGGGAGAGAGCAGTACTTC.

This clonotype was found many times. V and J are TRBV2 and TRBJ2-4; 8 bases align to TRBD1. CDR1 and CDR2 from the germline V gene are SNHLY and FYNNEI. V was clipped by 8 bases and J by 3 bases; unmatched bases: 18. This CDR3 is 18 amino acids long. The CDR3 DNA reads as TGTGCCAGCGAAAACCTCCCTCAGGGGGCGTTGGTCAAAAACATTCAGTACTTC. Amino acids: CASENLPQGALVKNIQYF.

This clonotype was seen at least ten times. The rearrangement links TRBV11-2 to TRBJ2-7; unclear D gene. V was shortened by 2 bases and J by 3 bases, with 11 bases between the two germline ends. The CDR3 consists of 14 residues. Germline assignment: CDR1 SGHAT and CDR2 FQNNGV. The CDR3 loop is CASSLLSIRYEQYF. In nucleotides, the CDR3 is TGTGCCAGCAGCTTATTGTCTATCCGCTACGAGCAGTACTTC.

This clonotype was seen ten or more times. This sequence joins TRBV7-2 and TRBJ2-2, with D hard to call. V lost 1 base and J 1 base, leaving 4 bases between the germline ends. This CDR3 has 14 residues. Germline CDR1 SGHTA, CDR2 FQGNSA. The CDR3: CASSLDQNTGELFF. The CDR3 DNA is TGTGCCAGCAGCTTAGACCAGAACACCGGGGAGCTGTTTTTT.

The CDR3 DNA sequence: TGTGCCAGCAGCGGGGACAGGGGGCGTAATGGGGCCAACGTCCTGACTTTC. Encoded protein: CASSGDRGRNGANVLTF. V gene TRBV12-3 or TRBV12-4 combines with J gene TRBJ2-6; TRBD1 aligns across 12 bases. The CDR3 covers 17 residues. The ends lost 6 bases at V and 3 bases at J; junction bases unmatched: 6.

This clonotype has only one observation. CDR3 protein: CASSSPLETGELFF. CDR3 sequence (DNA): TGCGCCAGCAGCTCCCCCTTGGAAACCGGGGAGCTGTTTTTT. The chain couples TRBV5-1 to TRBJ2-2; D unclear. V dropped 3 bases and J dropped 5 bases, with 11 bases sitting between them. The CDR3 has 14 residues. Germline values: CDR1 SGHRS, CDR2 YFSETQ. Together with reference TRBV5-1 and TRBJ2-2, the CDR3 gives the full variable domain: KAGVTQTPRYLIKTRGQQVTLSCSPISGHRSVSWYQQTPGQGLQFLFEYFSETQRNKGNFPGRFSGRQFSNSRSEMNVSTLELGDSALYLCASSSPLETGELFFGEGSRLTVL.